These 7 T cell receptor beta chains came from one sample sequenced in a study of T cell responses to AZD1222 COVID-19 vaccine. The data were produced by immunoSEQ multiplex PCR, yet TCRdb's version contains in-frame clones alone and is incomplete. The sample contains around 110,000 clones, roughly nine tenths of which appear only once. The sample here was peripheral blood, taken on day 0 of AZD1222 vaccination. The receptors were sampled from an adult in good health.

The V gene is TRBV5-6, the J gene TRBJ1-2, with D perhaps matching TRBD1 (5 bases). The germline gives CDR1 SGHDT, CDR2 YYEEEE. CDR3 length: 14 amino acids. V was shortened by 1 base and J by 4 bases, with 11 bases between the two germline ends. Here the CDR3 reads CASSLHRIIYGYTF. CDR3 bases: TGTGCCAGCAGCTTGCACAGGATCATCTATGGCTACACCTTC.

The J gene is TRBJ2-7, the V gene TRBV30; D gene uncertain. Germline CDR1 is GTSNPN and CDR2 is SVGIG (reference sequence). CDR3 length: 12 amino acids. V was cut by 0 bases and J by 4 bases, with 7 bases left in between. The CDR3 sequence: CAWSVGFYEQYF. The CDR3 region has the DNA TGTGCCTGGAGTGTCGGGTTTTACGAGCAGTACTTC.

The gene calls are TRBV12-3 or TRBV12-4 and TRBJ2-7, with D possibly matching TRBD1 (5 bases). The CDR3 is 11 residues long. The V end was cut by 6 bases, the J end by 7 bases, with 10 bases between. The CDR3 bases are TGTGCCAGCAGCCCAGGGTGGGAGCAGTACTTC. Its protein is CASSPGWEQYF.

The chain uses TRBV27 and TRBJ2-7, with 10 bases aligning to TRBD1. CDR3 size: 13 residues. The V gene's germline CDR1 is MNHEY and CDR2 SMNVEV (reference sequence). Trimming at V came to 3 bases and at J to 7 bases, leaving 3 bases not matched to a gene. This chain's CDR3 is CASSLTGGREQYF. CDR3 sequence (DNA): TGTGCCAGCAGTTTGACAGGGGGCAGGGAGCAGTACTTC.

The chain combines TRBV2 with TRBJ2-5; 10 bases agree with TRBD2. Germline CDR1 SNHLY, CDR2 FYNNEI. V lost 8 bases to trimming and J lost 5 bases; unmatched junction nucleotides: 5. CDR3 length: 13 amino acids. CDR3 region: CASALAGKETQYF. CDR3 nucleotides: TGTGCCAGCGCACTAGCGGGGAAGGAGACCCAGTACTTC.

Details on this clone: Other DNA variants within this sample encode the same CDR3. This chain connects TRBV30 to TRBJ1-3; D possibly corresponds to TRBD1 (5 bases). V was trimmed by 3 bases and J by 0 bases, leaving 12 bases between them. This CDR3 spans 15 amino acids. Germline loops: CDR1 GTSNPN, CDR2 SVGIG (reference sequence). CDR3 nucleotides: TGTGCCTGGAGCTCCTGGGGGGGCTCTGGAAACACCATATATTTT. It codes for CAWSSWGGSGNTIYF.

V usage is TRBV9 and J usage is TRBJ1-5; TRBD1 matches 9 bases. Germline V gives CDR1 SGDLS, CDR2 YYNGEE. Unmatched junction bases numbered 13, after V lost 4 bases and J lost 5 bases. The CDR3 has 17 amino acids. The CDR3 protein is CASSPSAGTGSHQPQHF. The CDR3 coding sequence is TGTGCCAGCAGCCCATCCGCCGGGACAGGGTCCCATCAGCCCCAGCATTTT.